This T cell receptor (beta chain) was recorded in a study of T cell responses to AZD1222 COVID-19 vaccine. Study-level points and caveats: The reported proportion of spike-specific TCRs targeting unmutated variant regions was nearly half. White British ancestry dominated among donors, who included more females, and clonal diversity was possibly underestimated. Across spike, vaccine-associated CD4 TCRs were found, dominant at 160-218 and 743-854.

This clone was detected only once. The antigen is undetermined. Profiled with immunoSEQ multiplex PCR; TCRdb holds only in-frame clones, not every one. The repertoire holds roughly 86,000 clones, with around 84% as singletons. This CDR3 has 13 amino acids. Germline CDR1 and CDR2: ENHRY and SYGVKD. Trimming stripped 2 bases from V and 3 bases from J, with 8 bases between. The TCR originated in an adult who received the AZD1222 COVID-19 vaccine. This chain joins TRBV10-3 and TRBJ2-7; unclear D gene. Material: peripheral blood, obtained 28 days after the second AZD1222 dose. The CDR3 here is CAISEARDYEQYF. CDR3 bases: TGTGCCATCAGTGAGGCCAGAGACTACGAGCAGTACTTC.